Listed below are T cell receptor beta chains from one sample, sequenced in a study of blood T cell repertoires in COVID-19. The repertoire was sequenced with immunoSEQ multiplex PCR; TCRdb's copy has only in-frame clones and lacks some. The sample yields 45,000 to 55,000 clones, approximately 87% seen once. The sample consisted of peripheral blood. The source of these receptors is a human donor in a cohort sampled during active COVID-19. The conserved cysteine and the conserved F or W are not part of the CDR3 here. The order of the fields is J gene, V gene, CDR3 protein.

J: TRBJ2-1; V: TRBV19; CDR3: ASSKRYEQF
J: TRBJ1-1; V: TRBV5-1; CDR3: ASSFQGAGNTEAF
J: TRBJ1-2; V: TRBV30; CDR3: AWAKQGTGQAMGGYT
J: TRBJ2-6; V: TRBV4-3; CDR3: ASSQDRASSGANVLT
J: TRBJ2-7; V: TRBV5-1; CDR3: ASSLGGQGAYEQY
J: TRBJ2-3; V: TRBV28; CDR3: ASRVGRGQTDTQY
J: TRBJ2-3; V: TRBV6-2/TRBV6-3; CDR3: ASTPLRGGQQDTQY
J: TRBJ1-2; V: TRBV7-9; CDR3: ASSLQEEGYT
J: TRBJ1-6; V: TRBV19; CDR3: ASSTFDRGENSPLH
J: TRBJ1-2; V: TRBV5-1; CDR3: ASSLGGGPGTDYGYT
J: TRBJ1-2; V: TRBV6-6; CDR3: ASSYSGTTNYGYT
J: TRBJ2-2; V: TRBV6-5; CDR3: ASSRDRGLTGELF
J: TRBJ1-2; V: TRBV4-3; CDR3: ASSQDWGLVLGHDYGYT
J: TRBJ2-1; V: TRBV6-5; CDR3: ASSYSGAGAYNEQF
J: TRBJ2-2; V: TRBV5-1; CDR3: ASSLGVISAGELF
J: TRBJ2-2; V: TRBV11-2; CDR3: ASSLEVAGGHGELF
J: TRBJ2-1; V: TRBV2; CDR3: ASSESGKQF
J: TRBJ1-2; V: TRBV30; CDR3: AWSPQQGRYGYT
J: TRBJ1-6; V: TRBV6-5; CDR3: ASSNDPGQGALH
J: TRBJ2-7; V: TRBV15; CDR3: ATSRDGRGTYEQY
J: TRBJ2-1; V: TRBV6-5; CDR3: ASRTSGGAVNEQF
J: TRBJ2-7; V: TRBV27; CDR3: ASSLGLGNSYEQY
J: TRBJ1-2; V: TRBV14; CDR3: ASSPKGPARNYGYT
J: TRBJ2-1; V: TRBV24-1; CDR3: ATSAPGQANEQF
J: TRBJ2-7; V: TRBV3-1/TRBV3-2; CDR3: ASSQAGGEQY
J: TRBJ2-5; V: TRBV6-5; CDR3: ASTVPGAQETQY